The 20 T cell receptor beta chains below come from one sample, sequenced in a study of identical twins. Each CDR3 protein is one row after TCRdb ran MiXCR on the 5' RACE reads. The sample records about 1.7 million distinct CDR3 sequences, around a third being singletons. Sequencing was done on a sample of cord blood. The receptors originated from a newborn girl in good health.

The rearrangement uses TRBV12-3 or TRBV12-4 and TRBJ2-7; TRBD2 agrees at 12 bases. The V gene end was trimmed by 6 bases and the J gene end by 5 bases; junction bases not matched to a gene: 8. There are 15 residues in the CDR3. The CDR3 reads CASSPSGLAGNEQYF. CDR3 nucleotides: TGTGCCAGCAGCCCATCGGGACTAGCGGGCAACGAGCAGTACTTC.

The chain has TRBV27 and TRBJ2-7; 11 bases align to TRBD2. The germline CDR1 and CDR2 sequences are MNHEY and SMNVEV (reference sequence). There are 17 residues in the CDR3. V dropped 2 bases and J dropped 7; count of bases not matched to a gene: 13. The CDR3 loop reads CASSLPQLAGAHNEQYF. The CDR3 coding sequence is TGTGCCAGCAGTTTACCCCAACTAGCGGGAGCCCACAATGAGCAGTACTTC.

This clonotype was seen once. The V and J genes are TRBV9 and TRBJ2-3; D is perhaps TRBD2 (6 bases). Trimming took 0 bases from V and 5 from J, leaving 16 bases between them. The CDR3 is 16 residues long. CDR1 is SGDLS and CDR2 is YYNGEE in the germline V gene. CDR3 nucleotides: TGTGCCAGCAGCGTAGTGCTATCGGGAGCCGTAGATACGCAGTATTTT. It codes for CASSVVLSGAVDTQYF.

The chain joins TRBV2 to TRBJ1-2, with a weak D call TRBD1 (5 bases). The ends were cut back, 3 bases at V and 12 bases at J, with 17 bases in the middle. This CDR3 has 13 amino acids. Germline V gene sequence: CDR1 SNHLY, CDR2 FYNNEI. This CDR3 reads CASSEMAGESNTF. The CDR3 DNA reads TGTGCCAGCAGTGAGATGGCGGGGGAAAGTAACACCTTC.

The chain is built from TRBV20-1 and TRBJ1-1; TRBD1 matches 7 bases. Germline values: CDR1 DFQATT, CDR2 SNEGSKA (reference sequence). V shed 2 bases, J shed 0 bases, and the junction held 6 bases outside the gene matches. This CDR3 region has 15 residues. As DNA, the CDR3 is TGCAGTGCTAGATTCTGGGACAGACTGAACACTGAAGCTTTCTTT. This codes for CSARFWDRLNTEAFF.

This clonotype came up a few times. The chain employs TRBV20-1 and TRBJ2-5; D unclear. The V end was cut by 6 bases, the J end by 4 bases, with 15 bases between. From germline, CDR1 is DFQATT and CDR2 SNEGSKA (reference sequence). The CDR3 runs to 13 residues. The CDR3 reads CSADFRMGETQYF. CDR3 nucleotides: TGCAGTGCAGATTTCCGAATGGGAGAGACCCAGTACTTC.

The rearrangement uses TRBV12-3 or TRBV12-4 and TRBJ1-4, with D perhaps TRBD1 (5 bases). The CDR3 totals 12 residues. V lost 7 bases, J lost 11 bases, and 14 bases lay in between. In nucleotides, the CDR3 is TGTGCCAGCACGTGGGGGTGGGGGAAACTGTTTTTT. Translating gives CASTWGWGKLFF.

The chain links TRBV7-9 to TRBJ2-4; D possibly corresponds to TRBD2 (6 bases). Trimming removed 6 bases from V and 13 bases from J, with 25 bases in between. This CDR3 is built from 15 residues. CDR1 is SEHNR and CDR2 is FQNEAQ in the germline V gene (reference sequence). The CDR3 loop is CASRFGGPGYNEQYF. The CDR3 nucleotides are TGTGCCAGCAGATTCGGAGGGCCGGGCTACAATGAGCAGTACTTC.

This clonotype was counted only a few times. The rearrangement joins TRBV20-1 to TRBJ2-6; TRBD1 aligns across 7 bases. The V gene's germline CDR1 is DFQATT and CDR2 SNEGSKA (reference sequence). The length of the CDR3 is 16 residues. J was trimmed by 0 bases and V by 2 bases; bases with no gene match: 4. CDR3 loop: CSARLDRFSGANVLTF. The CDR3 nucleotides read TGCAGTGCTAGACTGGACAGGTTCTCTGGGGCCAACGTCCTGACTTTC.

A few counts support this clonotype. The DNA of the CDR3 is TGCGCCAGCAGGCCTCTAGCGGGAGGGTTTGATGAGCAGTACTTC. This sequence encodes CASRPLAGGFDEQYF. The chain links TRBV5-1 to TRBJ2-7, with 12 bases lining up with TRBD2. The CDR3 covers 15 residues. V was pared by 5 bases and J by 7 bases, with 10 bases of the junction left unmatched. Germline V gene sequence: CDR1 SGHRS, CDR2 YFSETQ.

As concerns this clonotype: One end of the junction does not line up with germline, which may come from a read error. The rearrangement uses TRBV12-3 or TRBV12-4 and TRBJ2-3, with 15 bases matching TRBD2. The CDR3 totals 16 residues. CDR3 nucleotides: TGTGCCAGCAGGGGACTAGCGGGGGGCCTAACAGATACGGAGTATTTT. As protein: CASRGLAGGLTDTEYF.

CDR3 coding DNA: TGTGCCATCTCTACTAGCGGGGGCCCGGATACGCAGTATTTT. Translated: CAISTSGGPDTQYF. J is TRBJ2-3 and V is TRBV10-3; 11 bases map to TRBD2. J lost 6 bases, V lost 8 bases, and 7 bases had no gene match. Germline V lookup: CDR1 ENHRY, CDR2 SYGVKD. The CDR3 contains 14 residues.

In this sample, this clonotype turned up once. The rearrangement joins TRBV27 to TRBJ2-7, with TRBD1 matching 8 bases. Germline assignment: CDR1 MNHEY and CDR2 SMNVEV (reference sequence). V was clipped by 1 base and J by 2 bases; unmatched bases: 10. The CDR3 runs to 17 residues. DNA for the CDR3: TGTGCCAGCAGTTTATTGCGGACAGGGATGGGAGCCTACGAGCAGTACTTC. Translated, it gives CASSLLRTGMGAYEQYF.

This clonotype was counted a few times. DNA for the CDR3: TGTGCCAGCACTTCCGCGTTAAGGGGGAGCTACGAGCAGTACTTC. Amino acid sequence: CASTSALRGSYEQYF. This chain connects TRBV27 to TRBJ2-7, with D possibly TRBD1 on 6 matching bases. Germline CDR1 reads MNHEY; CDR2 reads SMNVEV (reference sequence). V was pared by 7 bases and J by 3 bases, with 19 bases between. The CDR3 is 15 amino acids.

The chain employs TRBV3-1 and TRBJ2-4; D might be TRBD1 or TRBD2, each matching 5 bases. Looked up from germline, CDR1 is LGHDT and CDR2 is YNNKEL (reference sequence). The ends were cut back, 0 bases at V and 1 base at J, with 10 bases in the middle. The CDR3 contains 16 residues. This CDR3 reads CASSQEGWGAKNIQYF. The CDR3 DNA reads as TGTGCCAGCAGCCAAGAGGGATGGGGGGCCAAAAACATTCAGTACTTC.

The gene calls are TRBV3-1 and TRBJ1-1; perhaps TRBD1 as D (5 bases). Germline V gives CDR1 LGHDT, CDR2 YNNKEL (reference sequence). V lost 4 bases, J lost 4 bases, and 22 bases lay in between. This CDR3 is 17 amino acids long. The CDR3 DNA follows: TGTGCCAGCAGCCGCCTCCTTTATTGGGGGGGGGGCACTGAAGCTTTCTTT. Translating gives CASSRLLYWGGGTEAFF.

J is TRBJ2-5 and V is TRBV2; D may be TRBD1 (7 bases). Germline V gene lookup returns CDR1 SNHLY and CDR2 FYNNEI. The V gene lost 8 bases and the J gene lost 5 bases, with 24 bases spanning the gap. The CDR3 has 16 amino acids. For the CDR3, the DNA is TGTGCCAGCCTAACCCCGGGGACTCCAGGGGGGGAGACCCAGTACTTC. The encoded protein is CASLTPGTPGGETQYF.

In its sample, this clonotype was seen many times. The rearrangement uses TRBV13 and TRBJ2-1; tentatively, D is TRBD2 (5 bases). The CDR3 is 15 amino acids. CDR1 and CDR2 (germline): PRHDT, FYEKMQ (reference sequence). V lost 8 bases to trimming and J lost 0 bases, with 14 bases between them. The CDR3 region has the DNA TGTGCCAGCCAATATGGGAGCTCCTCCTACAATGAGCAGTTCTTC. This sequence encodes CASQYGSSSYNEQFF.

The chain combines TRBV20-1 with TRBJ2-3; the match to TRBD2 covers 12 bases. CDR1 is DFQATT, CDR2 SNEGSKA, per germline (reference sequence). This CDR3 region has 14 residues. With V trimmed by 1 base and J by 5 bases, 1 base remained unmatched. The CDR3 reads CSARASGGGDTQYF. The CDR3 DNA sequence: TGCAGTGCTAGAGCTAGCGGGGGGGGAGATACGCAGTATTTT.

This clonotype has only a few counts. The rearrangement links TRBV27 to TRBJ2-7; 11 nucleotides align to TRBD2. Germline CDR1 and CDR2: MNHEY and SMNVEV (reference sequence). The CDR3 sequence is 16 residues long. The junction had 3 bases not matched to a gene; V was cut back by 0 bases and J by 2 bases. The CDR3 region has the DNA TGTGCCAGCAGTTTATCAGGGACTAGCGGCACCTACGAGCAGTACTTC. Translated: CASSLSGTSGTYEQYF.